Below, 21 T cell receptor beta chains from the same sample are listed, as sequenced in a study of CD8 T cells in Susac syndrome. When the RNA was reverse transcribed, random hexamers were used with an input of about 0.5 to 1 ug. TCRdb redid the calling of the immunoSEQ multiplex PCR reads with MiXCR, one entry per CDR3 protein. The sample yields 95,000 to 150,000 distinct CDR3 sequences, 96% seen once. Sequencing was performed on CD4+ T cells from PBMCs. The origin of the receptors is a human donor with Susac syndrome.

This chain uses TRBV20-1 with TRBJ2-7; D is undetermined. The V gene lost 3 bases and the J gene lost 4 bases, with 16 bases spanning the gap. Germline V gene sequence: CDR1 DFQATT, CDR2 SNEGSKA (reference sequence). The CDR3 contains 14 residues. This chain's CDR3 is CSASVVGRVYEQYF. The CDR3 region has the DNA TGCAGTGCTAGCGTCGTAGGCCGGGTATACGAGCAGTACTTC.

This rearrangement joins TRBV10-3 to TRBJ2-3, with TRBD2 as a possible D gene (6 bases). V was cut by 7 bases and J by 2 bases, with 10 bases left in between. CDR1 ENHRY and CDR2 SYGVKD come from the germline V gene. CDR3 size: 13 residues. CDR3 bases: TGTGCCATCAATCGGGAGCTCACAGATACGCAGTATTTT. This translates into CAINRELTDTQYF.

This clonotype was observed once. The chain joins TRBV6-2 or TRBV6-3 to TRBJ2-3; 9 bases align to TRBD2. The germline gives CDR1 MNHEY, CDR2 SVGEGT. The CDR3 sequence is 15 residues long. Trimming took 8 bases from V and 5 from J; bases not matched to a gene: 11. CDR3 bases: TGTGCCAGCCGATTAGCGGGAGCCTTTGAAGATACGCAGTATTTT. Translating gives CASRLAGAFEDTQYF.

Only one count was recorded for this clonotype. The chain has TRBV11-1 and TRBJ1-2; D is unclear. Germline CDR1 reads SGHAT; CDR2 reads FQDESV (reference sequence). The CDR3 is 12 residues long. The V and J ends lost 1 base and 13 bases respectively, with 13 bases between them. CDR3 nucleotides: TGTGCCAGCAGCTTAGAAACCCGGGAAACCACCTTC. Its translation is CASSLETRETTF.

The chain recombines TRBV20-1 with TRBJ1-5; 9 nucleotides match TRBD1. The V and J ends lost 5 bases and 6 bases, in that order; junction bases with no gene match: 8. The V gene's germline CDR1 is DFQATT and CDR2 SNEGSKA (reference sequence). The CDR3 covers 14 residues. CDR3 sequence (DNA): TGCAGTGCTTCCACAGGGGGCCAAAGTCAGCCCCAGCATTTT. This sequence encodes CSASTGGQSQPQHF.

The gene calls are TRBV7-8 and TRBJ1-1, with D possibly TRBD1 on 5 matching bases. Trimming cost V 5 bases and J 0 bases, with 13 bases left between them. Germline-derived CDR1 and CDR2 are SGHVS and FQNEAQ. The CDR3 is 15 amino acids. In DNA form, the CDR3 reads TGTGCCAGCAGCACCCGACAGCGGATGAACACTGAAGCTTTCTTT. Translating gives CASSTRQRMNTEAFF.

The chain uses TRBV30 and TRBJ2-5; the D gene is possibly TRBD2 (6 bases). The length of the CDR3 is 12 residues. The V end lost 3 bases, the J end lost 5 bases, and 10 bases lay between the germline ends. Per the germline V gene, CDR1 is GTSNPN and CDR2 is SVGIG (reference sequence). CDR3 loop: CAWREGWETQYF. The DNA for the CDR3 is TGTGCCTGGAGGGAGGGATGGGAGACCCAGTACTTC.

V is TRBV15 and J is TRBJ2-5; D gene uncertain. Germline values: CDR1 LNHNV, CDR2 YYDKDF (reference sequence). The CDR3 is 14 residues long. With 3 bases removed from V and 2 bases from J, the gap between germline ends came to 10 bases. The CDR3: CATSRQAAQETQYF. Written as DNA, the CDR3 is TGTGCCACCAGCAGGCAGGCAGCACAAGAGACCCAGTACTTC.

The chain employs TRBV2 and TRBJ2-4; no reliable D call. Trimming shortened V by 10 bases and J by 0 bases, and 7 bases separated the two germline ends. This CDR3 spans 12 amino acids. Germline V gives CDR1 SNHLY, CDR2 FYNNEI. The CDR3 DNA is TGTGCCATCGACTTAGCCAAAAACATTCAGTACTTC. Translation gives CAIDLAKNIQYF. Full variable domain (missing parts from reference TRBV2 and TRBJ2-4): EPEVTQTPSHQVTQMGQEVILRCVPISNHLYFYWYRQILGQKVEFLVSFYNNEISEKSEIFDDQFSVERPDGSNFTLKIRSTKLEDSAMYFCAIDLAKNIQYFGAGTRLSVL.

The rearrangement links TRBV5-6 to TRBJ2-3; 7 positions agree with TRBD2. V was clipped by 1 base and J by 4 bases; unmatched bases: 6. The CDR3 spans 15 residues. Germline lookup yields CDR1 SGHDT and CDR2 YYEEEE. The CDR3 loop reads CASSLRSSGSDTQYF. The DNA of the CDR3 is TGTGCCAGCAGCTTGAGGTCTAGCGGCTCAGATACGCAGTATTTT.

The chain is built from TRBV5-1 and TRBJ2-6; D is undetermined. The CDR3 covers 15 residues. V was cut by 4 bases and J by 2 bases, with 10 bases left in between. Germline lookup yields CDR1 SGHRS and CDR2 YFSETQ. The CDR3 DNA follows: TGCGCCAGCAGCCCCCAAAGGACTGGGGCCAACGTCCTGACTTTC. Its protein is CASSPQRTGANVLTF.

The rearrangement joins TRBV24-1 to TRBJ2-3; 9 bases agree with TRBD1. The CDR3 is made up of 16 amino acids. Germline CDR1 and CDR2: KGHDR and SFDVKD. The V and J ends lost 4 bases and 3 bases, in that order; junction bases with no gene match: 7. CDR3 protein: CATSDTGTGSTDTQYF. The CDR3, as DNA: TGTGCCACCAGTGACACCGGGACAGGGAGTACAGATACGCAGTATTTT.

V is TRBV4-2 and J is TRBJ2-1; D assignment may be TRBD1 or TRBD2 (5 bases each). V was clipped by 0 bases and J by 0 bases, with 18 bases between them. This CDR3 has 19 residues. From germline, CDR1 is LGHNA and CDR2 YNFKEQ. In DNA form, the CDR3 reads TGTGCCAGCAGCCAAGAGAGGGCCGGGACCTACAGCTCCTACAATGAGCAGTTCTTC. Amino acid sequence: CASSQERAGTYSSYNEQFF.

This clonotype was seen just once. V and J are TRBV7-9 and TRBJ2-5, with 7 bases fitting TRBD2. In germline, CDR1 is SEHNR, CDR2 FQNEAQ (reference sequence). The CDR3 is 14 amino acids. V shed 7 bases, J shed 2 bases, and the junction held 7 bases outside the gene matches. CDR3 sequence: CASTPRRGQETQYF. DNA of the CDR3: TGTGCCAGCACCCCTCGGCGGGGGCAAGAGACCCAGTACTTC.

Here the CDR3 DNA reads TGTGCCAGTAACAGCGTCAACATGAACACTGAAGCTTTCTTT. Amino acid sequence: CASNSVNMNTEAFF. V usage is TRBV19 and J usage is TRBJ1-1; D is undetermined. Germline values: CDR1 LNHDA, CDR2 SQIVND (reference sequence). The CDR3 loop spans 14 amino acids. With 7 bases removed from V and 0 bases from J, the gap between germline ends came to 12 bases.

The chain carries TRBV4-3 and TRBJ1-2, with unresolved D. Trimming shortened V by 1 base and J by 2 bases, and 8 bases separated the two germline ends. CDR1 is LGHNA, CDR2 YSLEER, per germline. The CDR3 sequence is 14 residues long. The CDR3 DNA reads TGCGCCAGCAGCCAAGTTGCCGTGAACTATGGCTACACCTTC. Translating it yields CASSQVAVNYGYTF.

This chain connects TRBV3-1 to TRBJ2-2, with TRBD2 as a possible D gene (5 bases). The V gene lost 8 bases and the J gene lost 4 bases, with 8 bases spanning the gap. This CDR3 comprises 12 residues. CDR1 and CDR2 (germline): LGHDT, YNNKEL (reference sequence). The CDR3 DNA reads TGTGCCAGCGGACGGGGCACCGGGGAGCTGTTTTTT. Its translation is CASGRGTGELFF.

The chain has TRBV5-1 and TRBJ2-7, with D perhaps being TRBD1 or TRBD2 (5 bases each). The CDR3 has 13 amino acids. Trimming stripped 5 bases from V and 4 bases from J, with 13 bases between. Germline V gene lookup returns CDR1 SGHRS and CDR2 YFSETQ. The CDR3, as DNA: TGCGCCAGCAGGAAGGGACCAACTTACGAGCAGTACTTC. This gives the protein CASRKGPTYEQYF.

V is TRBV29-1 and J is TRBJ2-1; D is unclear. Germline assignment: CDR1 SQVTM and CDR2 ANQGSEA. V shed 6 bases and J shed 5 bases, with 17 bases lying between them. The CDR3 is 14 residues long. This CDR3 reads CSVRAVAGNNEQFF. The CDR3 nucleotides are TGCAGCGTCCGTGCGGTCGCAGGCAACAATGAGCAGTTCTTC.

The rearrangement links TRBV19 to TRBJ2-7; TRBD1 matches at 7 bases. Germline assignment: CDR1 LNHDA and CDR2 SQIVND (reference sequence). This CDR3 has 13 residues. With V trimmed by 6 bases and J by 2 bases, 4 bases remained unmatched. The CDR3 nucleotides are TGTGCCAGTAGGCCCGGGACAGCCTACGAGCAGTACTTC. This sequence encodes CASRPGTAYEQYF.

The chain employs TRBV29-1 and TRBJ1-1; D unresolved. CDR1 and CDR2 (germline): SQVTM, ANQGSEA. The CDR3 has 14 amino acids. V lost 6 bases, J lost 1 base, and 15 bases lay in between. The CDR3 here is CSVRAVLSNTEAFF. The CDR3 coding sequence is TGCAGCGTGAGGGCGGTTTTATCGAACACTGAAGCTTTCTTT.